This TCR beta chain stems from a study of blood T cell repertoires in COVID-19. At the level of the study: T cells, B-cell-depleted T cells, or PBMCs provided the cDNA or gDNA that served as material.

There are 14 residues in the CDR3. In germline, CDR1 is SQVTM, CDR2 ANQGSEA. With 4 bases clipped from V and 4 bases from J, the junction kept 6 bases outside the gene matches. This clone was observed a handful of times. Clones were sequenced by immunoSEQ multiplex PCR, and TCRdb holds only the in-frame ones, with some missing. Among about 380,000 clones, 75% to 90% were seen once, and the ten largest hold 3% to 4%. The sample was peripheral blood. The chain uses TRBV29-1 and TRBJ1-1; 10 nucleotides align to TRBD1. The receptor's source is a woman under 30 with acute or convalescent COVID-19. Here the CDR3 reads CSVVGQGGVTEAFF. Written as DNA, the CDR3 is TGCAGCGTTGTTGGACAGGGGGGGGTCACTGAAGCTTTCTTT.